One sample yielded the 4 T cell receptor beta chains listed below, sequenced in a study of blood T cell repertoires in COVID-19. Clones were sequenced by immunoSEQ multiplex PCR, and TCRdb holds only the in-frame ones, with some missing. Of roughly 330,000 clones in the sample, 80% to 90% were seen once. Material for sequencing was peripheral blood. These receptor sequences come from a man aged 18 to 35 who had recovered from COVID-19.

The chain carries TRBV5-1 and TRBJ1-4; 10 bases map to TRBD1. This CDR3 contains 14 residues. The germline V gene encodes CDR1 SGHRS and CDR2 YFSETQ. Losses at the gene ends were 4 bases for V and 7 bases for J; bases not matched to a gene: 4. The CDR3 DNA follows: TGCGCCAGCAGCACGGGACAGGGGCGTGAAAAACTGTTTTTT. This gives the protein CASSTGQGREKLFF.

The rearrangement uses TRBV19 and TRBJ1-5, with 8 bases that match TRBD1. The CDR3 contains 15 residues. Losses at the gene ends were 9 bases for V and 0 bases for J; bases not matched to a gene: 7. The germline V gene has CDR1 LNHDA and CDR2 SQIVND (reference sequence). CDR3 in amino acids: CASRTTGVSNQPQHF. CDR3 nucleotides: TGTGCCAGCCGAACGACAGGGGTTAGCAATCAGCCCCAGCATTTT.

The chain employs TRBV2 and TRBJ1-1; 7 bases are a match to TRBD1. This CDR3 has 14 amino acids. V was pared by 6 bases and J by 1 base, with 5 bases of the junction left unmatched. From germline, CDR1 is SNHLY and CDR2 FYNNEI. The CDR3 reads CASRAGTENTEAFF. The CDR3 coding sequence is TGTGCCAGCAGGGCGGGGACAGAGAACACTGAAGCTTTCTTT.

The V and J genes are TRBV11-1 and TRBJ2-3; 8 bases are shared with TRBD2. Germline V gene sequence: CDR1 SGHAT, CDR2 FQDESV (reference sequence). Trimming removed 5 bases from V and 2 bases from J; junction bases left unmatched: 6. There are 15 residues in the CDR3. DNA of the CDR3: TGTGCCAGCAGCCGAATTAGCGGGAACACAGATACGCAGTATTTT. This gives the protein CASSRISGNTDTQYF.